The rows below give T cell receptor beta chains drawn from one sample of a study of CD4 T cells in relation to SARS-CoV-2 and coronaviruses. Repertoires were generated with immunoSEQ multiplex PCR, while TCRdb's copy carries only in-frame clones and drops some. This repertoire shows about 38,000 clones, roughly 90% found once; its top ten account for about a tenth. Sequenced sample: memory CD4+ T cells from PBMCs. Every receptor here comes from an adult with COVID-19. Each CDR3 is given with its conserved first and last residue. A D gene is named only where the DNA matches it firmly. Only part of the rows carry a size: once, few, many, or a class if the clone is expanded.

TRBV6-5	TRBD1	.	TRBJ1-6	CASRQGFTYSPLHF	TGTGCCAGCAGACAGGGGTTCACTTATTCACCCCTCCACTTT
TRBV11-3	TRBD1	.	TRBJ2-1	CASSPGQGGGGEQFF	TGTGCCAGCAGCCCGGGACAGGGGGGGGGAGGTGAGCAGTTCTTC
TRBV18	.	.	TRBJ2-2	CASSPQGTTGELFF	TGTGCCAGCTCACCACAAGGGACCACCGGGGAGCTGTTTTTT
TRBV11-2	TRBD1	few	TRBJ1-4	CASSYYFGTGEKLFF	TGTGCCAGCAGCTATTACTTCGGGACAGGTGAAAAACTGTTTTTT
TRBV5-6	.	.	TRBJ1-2	CASIGRELHGYTF	TGTGCCAGCATCGGCCGGGAGCTCCATGGCTACACCTTC
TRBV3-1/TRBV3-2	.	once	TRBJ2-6	CASSQDRQSISGANVLTF	TGTGCCAGCAGCCAAGATAGGCAGAGTATTTCTGGGGCCAACGTCCTGACTTTC
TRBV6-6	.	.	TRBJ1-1	CASRENTEAFF	TGTGCCAGCAGAGAGAACACTGAAGCTTTCTTT
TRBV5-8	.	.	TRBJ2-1	CASSLGLQSHNEQFF	TGTGCCAGCAGCTTGGGCCTCCAATCACACAATGAGCAGTTCTTC
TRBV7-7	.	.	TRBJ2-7	CASSSGGGDIGYEQYF	TGTGCTAGCAGCTCCGGGGGTGGGGACATCGGATACGAGCAGTACTTC
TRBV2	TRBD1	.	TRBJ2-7	CASRATGISYEQYF	TGTGCCAGCAGGGCGACAGGGATCTCCTACGAGCAGTACTTC
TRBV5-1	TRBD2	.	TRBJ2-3	CASSRAASGGAVDTQYF	TGCGCCAGCAGCCGGGCGGCTAGCGGGGGGGCTGTAGATACGCAGTATTTT
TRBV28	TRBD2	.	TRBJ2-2	CASTVPRGRNTGELFF	TGTGCCAGCACCGTCCCGCGGGGGAGGAACACCGGGGAGCTGTTTTTT
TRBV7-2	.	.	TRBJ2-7	CASSLEALGEQYF	TGTGCCAGCAGCTTAGAAGCGCTCGGAGAGCAGTACTTC
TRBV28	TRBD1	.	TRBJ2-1	CASITTGSGYNEQFF	TGTGCCAGCATCACGACAGGGTCTGGTTACAATGAGCAGTTCTTC
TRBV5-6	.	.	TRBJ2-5	CASSSVRGLGETQYF	TGTGCCAGCAGCAGCGTGCGGGGTTTAGGAGAGACCCAGTACTTC
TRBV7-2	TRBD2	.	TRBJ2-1	CASSTLAGGPSSYNEQFF	TGTGCCAGCAGCACACTAGCGGGGGGACCTAGCTCCTACAATGAGCAGTTCTTC
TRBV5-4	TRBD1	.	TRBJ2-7	CASSLDRGAEYF	TGTGCCAGCAGCTTGGACAGGGGCGCGGAGTACTTC
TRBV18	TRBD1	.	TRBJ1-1	CASSQAKGQGGQNEAFF	TGTGCCAGCTCACAAGCGAAGGGACAGGGAGGGCAAAATGAAGCTTTCTTT
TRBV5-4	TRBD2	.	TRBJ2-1	CASSYRTSGAEQFF	TGTGCCAGCAGCTACAGGACTAGCGGGGCCGAGCAGTTCTTC
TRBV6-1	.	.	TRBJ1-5	CASSEEAQHF	TGTGCCAGCAGTGAAGAAGCCCAGCATTTT
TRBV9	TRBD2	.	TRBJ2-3	CASKDGGGTDTQYF	TGTGCCAGCAAGGATGGGGGGGGCACAGATACGCAGTATTTT
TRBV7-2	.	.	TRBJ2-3	CASSLRGGSTDTQYF	TGTGCCAGCAGCTTACGTGGGGGTAGCACAGATACGCAGTATTTT
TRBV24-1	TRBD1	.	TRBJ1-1	CATSDSRTGSYTEAFF	TGTGCCACCAGTGACTCACGGACAGGGTCGTACACTGAAGCTTTCTTT
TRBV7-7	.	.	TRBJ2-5	CASSRAASGGGTQETQYF	TGTGCTAGCAGCCGCGCGGCTAGTGGAGGGGGTACCCAAGAGACCCAGTACTTC
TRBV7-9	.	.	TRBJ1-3	CASSLVQGTGNTIYF	TGTGCCAGCAGCTTAGTTCAGGGTACTGGAAACACCATATATTTT
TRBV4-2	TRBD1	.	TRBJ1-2	CASSQDYGQGGYGYTF	TGTGCCAGCAGCCAAGATTACGGACAGGGGGGCTATGGCTACACCTTC
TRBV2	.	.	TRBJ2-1	CASRIAVSSSYNEQFF	TGTGCCAGCCGTATCGCGGTCTCAAGCTCCTACAATGAGCAGTTCTTC